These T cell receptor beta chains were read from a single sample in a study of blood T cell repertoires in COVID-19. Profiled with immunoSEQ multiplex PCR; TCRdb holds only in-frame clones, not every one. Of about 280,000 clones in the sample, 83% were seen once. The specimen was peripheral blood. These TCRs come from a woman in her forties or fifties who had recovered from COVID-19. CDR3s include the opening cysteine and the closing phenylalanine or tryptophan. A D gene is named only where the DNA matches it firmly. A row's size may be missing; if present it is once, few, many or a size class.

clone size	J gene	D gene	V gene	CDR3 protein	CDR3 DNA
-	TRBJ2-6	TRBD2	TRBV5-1	CASSPTSGGAGANVLTF	TGCGCCAGCAGCCCTACTAGCGGGGGAGCTGGAGCCAACGTCCTGACTTTC
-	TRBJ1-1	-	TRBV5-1	CASSLGPTDMNTEAFF	TGCGCCAGCAGCTTGGGTCCGACAGACATGAACACTGAAGCTTTCTTT
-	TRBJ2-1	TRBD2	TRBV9	CASSATGTSGSNTYNEQFF	TGTGCCAGCAGCGCCACCGGGACTAGCGGGAGTAACACCTACAATGAGCAGTTCTTC
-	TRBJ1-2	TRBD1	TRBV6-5	CASREGQVSYGYTF	TGTGCCAGCAGAGAGGGACAGGTCAGCTATGGCTACACCTTC
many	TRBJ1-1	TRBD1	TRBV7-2	CASSLEQGTGITEAFF	TGTGCCAGCAGCTTAGAACAGGGGACAGGAATTACTGAAGCTTTCTTT
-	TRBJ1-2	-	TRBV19	CASSKQGNYGYTF	TGTGCCAGTAGTAAACAGGGCAACTATGGCTACACCTTC
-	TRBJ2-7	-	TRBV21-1	CASSRGVAGGDEQYF	TGTGCCAGCAGTCGGGGGGTAGCGGGAGGGGACGAGCAGTACTTC
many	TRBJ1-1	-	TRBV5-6	CASRGGEANTEAFF	TGTGCCAGCAGAGGAGGGGAGGCGAACACTGAAGCTTTCTTT
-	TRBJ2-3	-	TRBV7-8	CASSRGLGGAYTDTQYF	TGTGCCAGCAGCCGAGGACTTGGGGGGGCGTACACAGATACGCAGTATTTT
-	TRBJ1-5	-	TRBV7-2	CASSPAGVISNQPQHF	TGTGCCAGCAGCCCGGCGGGGGTAATAAGCAATCAGCCCCAGCATTTT
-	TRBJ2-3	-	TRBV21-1	CASSKVGTSGSQADTQYF	TGTGCCAGCAGCAAAGTTGGGACTAGCGGGAGTCAGGCAGATACGCAGTATTTT
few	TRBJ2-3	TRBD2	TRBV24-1	CATSDTLSGGARTDTQYF	TGTGCCACCAGTGACACTCTTAGCGGGGGGGCCCGCACAGATACGCAGTATTTT
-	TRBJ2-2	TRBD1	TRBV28	CATSRVGTDTGELFF	TGTGCCACCTCTCGGGTCGGGACAGACACCGGGGAGCTGTTTTTT
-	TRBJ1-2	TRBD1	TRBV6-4	CASSPRGDSIGYTF	TGTGCCAGCAGCCCCCGAGGGGACAGCATCGGCTACACCTTC
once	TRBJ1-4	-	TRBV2	CASSKDGGKLFF	TGTGCCAGCAGTAAGGACGGGGGAAAACTGTTTTTT
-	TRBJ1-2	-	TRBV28	CASSSGDGYTF	TGTGCCAGCAGCTCGGGTGATGGCTACACCTTC
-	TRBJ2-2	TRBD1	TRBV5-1	CASSEAGTEAGELFF	TGCGCCAGCAGCGAAGCCGGGACAGAAGCCGGGGAGCTGTTTTTT
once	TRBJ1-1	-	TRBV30	CAWSPGGNTEAFF	TGTGCCTGGAGCCCCGGAGGGAACACTGAAGCTTTCTTT
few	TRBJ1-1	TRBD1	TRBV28	CASSIQGQELNTEAFF	TGTGCCAGCAGCATACAAGGACAGGAACTGAACACTGAAGCTTTCTTT
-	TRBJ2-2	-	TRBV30	CAWRFSVNTGELFF	TGTGCCTGGAGGTTTAGCGTGAACACCGGGGAGCTGTTTTTT
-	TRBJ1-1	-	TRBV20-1	CSAQQNTEAFF	TGCAGTGCCCAACAGAACACTGAAGCTTTCTTT
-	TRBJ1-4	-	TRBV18	CASSPPPGTNEKLFF	TGTGCCAGCTCACCACCGCCGGGAACTAATGAAAAACTGTTTTTT
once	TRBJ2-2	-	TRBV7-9	CASSLSGRDTGELFF	TGTGCCAGCAGCTTATCTGGGCGGGACACCGGGGAGCTGTTTTTT
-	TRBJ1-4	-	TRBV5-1	CASSRGTTNEKLFF	TGCGCCAGCAGTAGGGGCACAACTAATGAAAAACTGTTTTTT
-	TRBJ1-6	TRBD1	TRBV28	CASFPGTANSPLHF	TGTGCCAGCTTTCCCGGGACAGCTAATTCACCCCTCCACTTT
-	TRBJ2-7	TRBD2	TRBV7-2	CASSLKLAGGQYF	TGTGCCAGCAGCTTAAAACTAGCGGGGGGGCAGTACTTC